One TCR beta chain is described in this entry. What it binds is not known. The data belong to a study of shared clonotypes between healthy human individuals. Broader study findings: The donor pool, a small one, limited the genetic and exposure-history diversity represented. Sample collection involved blood only; tissue repertoires are likely different. Relative to clonotypes present in all four donors, those not shared had lower generation probabilities.

CDR3 size: 15 residues. V was trimmed by 3 bases and J by 1 base, leaving 12 bases between them. Germline values: CDR1 MDHEN, CDR2 SYDVKM. Naive CD8 isolation took CD45RO-negative cells positively selected for CCR7 and excluded terminally differentiated effector memory CD45RA+ cells. Repertoires were generated with immunoSEQ multiplex PCR, while TCRdb's copy carries only in-frame clones and drops some. This sample yields millions of clones, of which just over 90% are seen a single time; over 1.5% belongs to the top ten. The sample comprised naive CD8+ T cells from PBMCs. The gene calls are TRBV28 and TRBJ1-1; maybe TRBD1 (5 bases). The clonotype was recovered from a man aged 18 to 30 in good health. Some clones in this sample may be carry-over from other donors' samples. This chain's CDR3 is CASSFWGVRNTEAFF. The CDR3 DNA sequence: TGTGCCAGCAGTTTTTGGGGGGTGCGGAACACTGAAGCTTTCTTT.